This T cell receptor (beta chain) emerged from a study of response to subunit inactivated influenza vaccine. The CDR3 spans 14 residues. Germline CDR1 reads SQVTM; CDR2 reads ANQGSEA. Trimming removed 4 bases at V and 6 bases at J, with 19 bases between. One entry per CDR3 protein results from TCRdb running MiXCR on the RT-PCR reads. Of 500,000 to 600,000 distinct CDR3 sequences listed, approximately 10% were seen once; the top ten hold 10%. Findings and caveats of the study: The authors suggested that every seasonal influenza vaccination recruits few new T cells.

Of note for this clonotype: Its specificity is not known.

The sequence was collected from a man aged 45-65 years who received an inactivated influenza vaccine. The gene calls are TRBV29-1 and TRBJ2-7; D might be TRBD2 (6 bases). The material was PBMCs from blood, obtained on the day of vaccination. The CDR3 region has the DNA TGCAGCGTTGTTCATGGCAGGCGGGATCGCGAGCAGTACTTC. Translated, it gives CSVVHGRRDREQYF.